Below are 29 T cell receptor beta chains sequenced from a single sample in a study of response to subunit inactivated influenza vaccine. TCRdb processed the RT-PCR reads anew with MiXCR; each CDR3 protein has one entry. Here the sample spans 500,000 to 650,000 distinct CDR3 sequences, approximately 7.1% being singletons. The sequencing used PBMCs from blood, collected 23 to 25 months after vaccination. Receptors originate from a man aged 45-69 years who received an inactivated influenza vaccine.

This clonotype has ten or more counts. CDR3 sequence reads: CSARGGGLGAFF. The CDR3, as DNA: TGCAGTGCTAGAGGGGGGGGACTTGGGGCTTTCTTT. V gene TRBV20-1 combines with J gene TRBJ1-1; D possibly corresponds to TRBD1 (5 bases). This CDR3 has 12 amino acids. The germline gives CDR1 DFQATT, CDR2 SNEGSKA (reference sequence). V lost 1 base to trimming and J lost 11 bases, with 14 bases between them.

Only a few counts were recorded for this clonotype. CDR3 sequence (DNA): TGTGCCAGCAGTCTGCGGACATTCAAGGGGCAGTACTTC. This encodes CASSLRTFKGQYF. The chain has TRBV12-3 or TRBV12-4 and TRBJ2-7, with a weak D call TRBD1 (5 bases). The CDR3 consists of 13 residues. V was cut by 5 bases and J by 9 bases, with 17 bases left in between.

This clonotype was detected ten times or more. The CDR3 nucleotides are TGTGCCGTATCAGGCCAAGAGACCCAGTACTTC. Its protein is CAVSGQETQYF. The V and J genes are TRBV7-2 and TRBJ2-5; the D is unclear. The CDR3 length is 11 residues. Germline-derived CDR1 and CDR2 are SGHTA and FQGNSA. V lost 11 bases, J lost 1 base, and 8 bases lay in between.

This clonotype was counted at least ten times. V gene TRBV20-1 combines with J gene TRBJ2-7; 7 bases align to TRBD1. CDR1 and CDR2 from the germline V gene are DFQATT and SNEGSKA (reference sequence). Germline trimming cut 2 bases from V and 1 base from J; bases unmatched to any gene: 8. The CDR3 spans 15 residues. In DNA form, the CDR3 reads TGCAGTGCTAGACTCCCGGGACAGATTTCCTACGAGCAGTACTTC. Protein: CSARLPGQISYEQYF.

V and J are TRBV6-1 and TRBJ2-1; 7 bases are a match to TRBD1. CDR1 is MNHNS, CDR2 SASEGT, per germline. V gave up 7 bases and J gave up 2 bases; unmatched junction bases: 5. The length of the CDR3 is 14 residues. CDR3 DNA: TGTGCCAGCACCTTGACAGGGACCTACAATGAGCAGTTCTTC. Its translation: CASTLTGTYNEQFF.

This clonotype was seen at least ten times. The CDR3 coding sequence is TGTGCCAGCAGCTTCACTAGCGGGAGCCTCACAGATACGCAGTATTTT. It specifies CASSFTSGSLTDTQYF. V usage is TRBV7-2 and J usage is TRBJ2-3; the match to TRBD2 covers 11 bases. The CDR3 extends over 16 amino acids. V trimming: 3 bases; J trimming: 2 bases; junction bases outside the gene matches: 4. In germline, CDR1 is SGHTA, CDR2 FQGNSA.

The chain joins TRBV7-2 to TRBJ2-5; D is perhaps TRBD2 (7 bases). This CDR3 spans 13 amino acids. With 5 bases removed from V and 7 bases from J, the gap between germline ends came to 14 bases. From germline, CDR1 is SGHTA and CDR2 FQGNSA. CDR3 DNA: TGTGCCAGCAGCGGATGGGGGGGGCGGACCCAGTACTTC. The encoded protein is CASSGWGGRTQYF.

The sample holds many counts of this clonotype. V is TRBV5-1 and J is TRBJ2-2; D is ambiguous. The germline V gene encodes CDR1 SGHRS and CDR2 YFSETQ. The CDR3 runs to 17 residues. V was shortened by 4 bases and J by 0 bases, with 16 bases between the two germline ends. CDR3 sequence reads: CASSLQQLNANTGELFF. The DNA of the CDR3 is TGCGCCAGCAGCCTGCAACAGCTAAACGCGAACACCGGGGAGCTGTTTTTT.

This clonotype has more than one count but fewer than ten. CDR3 loop: CASSLGSGYADTQYF. The CDR3 DNA reads as TGTGCCAGCAGCTTAGGTTCCGGGTATGCAGATACGCAGTATTTT. The chain is built from TRBV13 and TRBJ2-3; D not resolved. Trimming stripped 0 bases from V and 4 bases from J, with 11 bases between. The CDR3 runs 15 residues. The germline CDR1 and CDR2 sequences are PRHDT and FYEKMQ (reference sequence).

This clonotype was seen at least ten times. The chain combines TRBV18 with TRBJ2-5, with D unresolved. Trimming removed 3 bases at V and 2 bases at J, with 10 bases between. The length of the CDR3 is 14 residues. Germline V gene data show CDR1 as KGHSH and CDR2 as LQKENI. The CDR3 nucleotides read TGTGCCAGCTCACCGCCAGGAACGCAAGAGACCCAGTACTTC. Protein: CASSPPGTQETQYF.

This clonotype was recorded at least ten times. CDR3 sequence: CASSLGGDNYGYTF. The CDR3 coding sequence is TGCGCCAGCAGCTTGGGAGGGGATAACTATGGCTACACCTTC. The rearrangement joins TRBV5-1 to TRBJ1-2; tentatively, D is TRBD1 (5 bases). This CDR3 has 14 residues. V was pared by 0 bases and J by 1 base, with 7 bases between. Germline values: CDR1 SGHRS, CDR2 YFSETQ.

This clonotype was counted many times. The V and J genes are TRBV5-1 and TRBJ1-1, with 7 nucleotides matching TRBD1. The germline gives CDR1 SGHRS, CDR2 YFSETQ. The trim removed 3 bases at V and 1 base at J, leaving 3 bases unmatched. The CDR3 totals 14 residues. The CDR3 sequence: CASSSQGGNTEAFF. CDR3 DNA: TGCGCCAGCAGCTCTCAGGGGGGGAACACTGAAGCTTTCTTT.

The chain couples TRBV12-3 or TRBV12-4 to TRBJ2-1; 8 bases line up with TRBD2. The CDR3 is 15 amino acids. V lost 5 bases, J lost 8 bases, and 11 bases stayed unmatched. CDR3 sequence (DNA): TGTGCCAGCAGTGCCGTAGCGCGGGGGGAGGATGAGCAGTTCTTC. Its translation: CASSAVARGEDEQFF.

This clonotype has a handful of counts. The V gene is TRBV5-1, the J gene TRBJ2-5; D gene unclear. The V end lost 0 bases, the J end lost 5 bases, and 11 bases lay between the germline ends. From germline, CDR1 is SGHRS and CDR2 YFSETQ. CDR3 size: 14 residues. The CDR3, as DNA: TGCGCCAGCAGCTTGGGTGACCCCCCGGAGACCCAGTACTTC. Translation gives CASSLGDPPETQYF.

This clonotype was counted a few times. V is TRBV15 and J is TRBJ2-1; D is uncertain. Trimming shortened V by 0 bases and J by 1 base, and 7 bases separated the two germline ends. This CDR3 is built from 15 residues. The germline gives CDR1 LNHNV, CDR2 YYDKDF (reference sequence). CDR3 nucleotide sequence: TGTGCCACCAGCAGAGAGGCACGATCCTACAATGAGCAGTTCTTC. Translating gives CATSREARSYNEQFF.

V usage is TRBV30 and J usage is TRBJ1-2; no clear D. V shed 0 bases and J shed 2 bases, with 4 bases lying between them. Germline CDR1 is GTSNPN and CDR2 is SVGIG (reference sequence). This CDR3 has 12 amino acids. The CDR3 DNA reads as TGTGCCTGGAGTGTACGGAACTATGGCTACACCTTC. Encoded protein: CAWSVRNYGYTF. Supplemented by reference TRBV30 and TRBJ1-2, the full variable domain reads SQTIHQWPATLVQPVGSPLSLECTVEGTSNPNLYWYRQAAGRGLQLLFYSVGIGQISSEVPQNLSASRPQDRQFILSSKKLLLSDSGFYLCAWSVRNYGYTFGSGTRLTVV.

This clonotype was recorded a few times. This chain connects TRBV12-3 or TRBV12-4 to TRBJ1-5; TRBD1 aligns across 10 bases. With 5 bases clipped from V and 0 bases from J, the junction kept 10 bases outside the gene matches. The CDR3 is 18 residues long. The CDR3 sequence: CASSPGTGAIYSNQPQHF. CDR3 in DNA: TGTGCCAGCAGTCCCGGGACAGGGGCGATCTATAGCAATCAGCCCCAGCATTTT.

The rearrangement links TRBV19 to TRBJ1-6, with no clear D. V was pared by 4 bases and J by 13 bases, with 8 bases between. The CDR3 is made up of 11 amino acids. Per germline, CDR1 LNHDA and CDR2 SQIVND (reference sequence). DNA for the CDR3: TGTGCCAGTAGTAGCGGCCCGCCCCTCCACTTT. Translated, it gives CASSSGPPLHF. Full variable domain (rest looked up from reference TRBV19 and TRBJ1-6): DGGITQSPKYLFRKEGQNVTLSCEQNLNHDAMYWYRQDPGQGLRLIYYSQIVNDFQKGDIAEGYSVSREKKESFPLTVTSAQKNPTAFYLCASSSGPPLHFGNGTRLTVT.

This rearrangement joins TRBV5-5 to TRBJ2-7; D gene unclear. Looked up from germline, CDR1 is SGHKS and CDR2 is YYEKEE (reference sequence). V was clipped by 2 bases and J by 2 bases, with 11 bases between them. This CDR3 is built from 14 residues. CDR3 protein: CASSFQPGPYEQYF. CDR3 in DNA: TGTGCCAGCAGCTTTCAACCGGGTCCCTACGAGCAGTACTTC.

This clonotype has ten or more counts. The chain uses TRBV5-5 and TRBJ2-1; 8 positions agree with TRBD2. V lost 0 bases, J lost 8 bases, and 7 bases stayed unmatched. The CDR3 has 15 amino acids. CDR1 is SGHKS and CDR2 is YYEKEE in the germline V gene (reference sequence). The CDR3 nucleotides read TGTGCCAGCAGCTTGGAGATCCTAGCGGGTGATGAGCAGTTCTTC. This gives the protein CASSLEILAGDEQFF.

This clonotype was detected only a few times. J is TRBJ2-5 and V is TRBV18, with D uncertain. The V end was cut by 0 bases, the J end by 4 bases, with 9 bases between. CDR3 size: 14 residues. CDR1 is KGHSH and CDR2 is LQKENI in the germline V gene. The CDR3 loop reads CASSPPSLRETQYF. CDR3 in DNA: TGTGCCAGCTCACCACCTAGTTTGCGAGAGACCCAGTACTTC. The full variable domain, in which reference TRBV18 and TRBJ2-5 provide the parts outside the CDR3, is NAGVMQNPRHLVRRRGQEARLRCSPMKGHSHVYWYRQLPEEGLKFMVYLQKENIIDESGMPKERFSAEFPKEGPSILRIQQVVRGDSAAYFCASSPPSLRETQYFGPGTRLLVL.

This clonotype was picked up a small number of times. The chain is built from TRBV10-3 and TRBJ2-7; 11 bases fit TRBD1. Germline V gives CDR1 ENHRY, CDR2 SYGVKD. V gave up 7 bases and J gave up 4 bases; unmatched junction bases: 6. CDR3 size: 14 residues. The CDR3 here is CAINPGQGVYEQYF. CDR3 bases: TGTGCCATCAACCCGGGACAGGGGGTTTACGAGCAGTACTTC.

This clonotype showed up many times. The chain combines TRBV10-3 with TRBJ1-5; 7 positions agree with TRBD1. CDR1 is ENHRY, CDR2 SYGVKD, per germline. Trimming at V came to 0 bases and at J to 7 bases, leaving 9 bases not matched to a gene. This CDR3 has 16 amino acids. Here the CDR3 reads CAISESEAGGGQPQHF. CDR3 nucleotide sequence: TGTGCCATCAGTGAGTCGGAGGCAGGAGGGGGCCAGCCCCAGCATTTT.

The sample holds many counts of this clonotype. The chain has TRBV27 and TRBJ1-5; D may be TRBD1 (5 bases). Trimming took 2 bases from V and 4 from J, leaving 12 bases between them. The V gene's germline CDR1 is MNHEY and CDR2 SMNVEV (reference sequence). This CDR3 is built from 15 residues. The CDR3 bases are TGTGCCAGCAGTTTAACTCGGGGGGGAAATCAGCCCCAGCATTTT. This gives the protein CASSLTRGGNQPQHF.

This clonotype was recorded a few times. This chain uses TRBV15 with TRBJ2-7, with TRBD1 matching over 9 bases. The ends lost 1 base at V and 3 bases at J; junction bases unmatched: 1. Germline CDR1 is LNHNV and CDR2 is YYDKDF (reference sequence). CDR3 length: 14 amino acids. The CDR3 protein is CATSRGGQGYEQYF. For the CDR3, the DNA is TGTGCCACCAGCAGAGGGGGACAGGGCTACGAGCAGTACTTC.

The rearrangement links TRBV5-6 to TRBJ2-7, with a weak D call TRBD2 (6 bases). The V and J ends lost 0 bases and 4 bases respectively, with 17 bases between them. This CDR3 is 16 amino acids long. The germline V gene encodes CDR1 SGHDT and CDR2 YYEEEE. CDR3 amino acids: CASSLVAGRVVYEQYF. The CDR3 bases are TGTGCCAGCAGCTTGGTGGCCGGGAGAGTGGTTTACGAGCAGTACTTC.

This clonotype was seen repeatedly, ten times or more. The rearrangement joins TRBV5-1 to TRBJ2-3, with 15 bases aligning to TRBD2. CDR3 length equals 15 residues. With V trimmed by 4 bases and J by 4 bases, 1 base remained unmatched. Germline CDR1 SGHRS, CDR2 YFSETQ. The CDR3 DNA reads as TGCGCCAGCAGCAGGACTAGCGGGAGGGCAGATACGCAGTATTTT. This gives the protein CASSRTSGRADTQYF.

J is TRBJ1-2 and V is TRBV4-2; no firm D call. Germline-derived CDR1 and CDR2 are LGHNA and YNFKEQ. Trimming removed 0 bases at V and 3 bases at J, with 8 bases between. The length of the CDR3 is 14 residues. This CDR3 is CASSQEPLDYGYTF. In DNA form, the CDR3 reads TGTGCCAGCAGCCAAGAACCTCTGGACTATGGCTACACCTTC.

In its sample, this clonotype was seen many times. CDR3 loop: CASSSTWGTQYF. The CDR3 DNA follows: TGTGCCAGCAGTTCTACCTGGGGTACGCAGTATTTT. This chain uses TRBV28 with TRBJ2-3; D remains ambiguous. Trimming removed 4 bases at V and 8 bases at J, with 10 bases between. CDR1 is MDHEN, CDR2 SYDVKM, per germline. The CDR3 covers 12 residues.